Included here is one TCR beta chain sequence, with context. The antigen is unknown. This entry belongs to a study of chemoradiotherapy in HPV16-positive cancers. Overall study: Candidate HPV-specific clones and shared TCR motifs came from two HPV16-positive patients.

Repeated repertoire sampling spanned the course of chemoradiotherapy. Findings and caveats of the study: During treatment, candidate HPV-specific clones and E7-related motifs expanded in tumor.

TCRdb's table, derived via immunoSEQ multiplex PCR, lists solely in-frame clones and lacks some. Of about 22,000 clones listed, 92% are singletons. The sequences come from blood, collected from a patient who underwent chemoradiotherapy. The TCR was taken from a human donor with HPV-associated anogenital cancer.

The CDR3 loop reads CASFDRDTEAFF. The CDR3 DNA reads TGTGCCAGCTTCGACCGGGACACTGAAGCTTTCTTT. The chain employs TRBV19 and TRBJ1-1; D gene uncertain. This CDR3 region has 12 residues. Between the trimmed V and J ends, which lost 9 bases and 3 bases, there was a span of 11 bases. Per germline, CDR1 LNHDA and CDR2 SQIVND (reference sequence).